One and the same sample provided the 7 T cell receptor beta chains below, sequenced in a study of cytomegalovirus exposure and HLA in healthy donors. Primers: 60 Vbeta forward and 13 Jbeta reverse. TCRdb keeps only in-frame clones here, not all; method: immunoSEQ multiplex PCR. This table holds around 180,000 clones, 75% to 80% found once. Sequencing was carried out using PBMCs. The receptors here all came from a woman in her twenties or thirties in good health and CMV-seropositive.

The chain joins TRBV27 to TRBJ2-1; 12 positions match TRBD2. J was trimmed by 11 bases and V by 5 bases; bases with no gene match: 10. Germline V gives CDR1 MNHEY, CDR2 SMNVEV (reference sequence). The CDR3 loop spans 15 amino acids. As DNA, the CDR3 is TGTGCCAGCAGTGAATCGGGACTAGCGGGTCCCAAGCAGTTCTTC. As protein: CASSESGLAGPKQFF.

The J gene is TRBJ2-7, the V gene TRBV18; D may be TRBD2 (5 bases). From germline, CDR1 is KGHSH and CDR2 LQKENI. V lost 3 bases and J lost 7, with 16 bases in between. The CDR3 runs 14 residues. The CDR3 DNA sequence: TGTGCCAGCTCACCTGGAGCGGTGTCGGGGGAGCAGTACTTC. This encodes CASSPGAVSGEQYF.

This clone was observed a handful of times. Other DNA sequences within the sample encode an identical CDR3. The J gene is TRBJ1-5, the V gene TRBV27; D is unclear. V dropped 3 bases and J dropped 0 bases, with 9 bases sitting between them. The CDR3 extends over 15 amino acids. CDR1 is MNHEY and CDR2 is SMNVEV in the germline V gene (reference sequence). CDR3 loop: CASSFSVNSNQPQHF. In DNA form, the CDR3 reads TGTGCCAGCAGTTTCTCAGTGAATAGCAATCAGCCCCAGCATTTT.

The rearrangement joins TRBV5-4 to TRBJ1-6; TRBD1 agrees at 7 bases. Trimming cost V 0 bases and J 10 bases; bases outside gene matches: 7. CDR1 is SGHNT, CDR2 YYREEE, per germline (reference sequence). The CDR3 has 15 residues. In nucleotides, the CDR3 is TGTGCCAGCAGCTTGGAAGGGACAGCAGGGTCACCCCTCCACTTT. Amino acids: CASSLEGTAGSPLHF.

This clone occurred once. The chain recombines TRBV7-8 with TRBJ2-3; TRBD2 agrees at 13 bases. The length of the CDR3 is 16 residues. The V and J ends lost 5 bases and 2 bases, in that order; junction bases with no gene match: 4. The germline gives CDR1 SGHVS, CDR2 FQNEAQ. Here the CDR3 reads CASSKTSGGATDTQYF. In nucleotides, the CDR3 is TGTGCCAGCAGCAAAACTAGCGGGGGGGCCACAGATACGCAGTATTTT.

The rearrangement links TRBV4-2 to TRBJ2-1, with 10 bases lining up with TRBD1. This CDR3 has 15 amino acids. Losses at the gene ends were 3 bases for V and 15 bases for J; bases not matched to a gene: 14. CDR1 is LGHNA, CDR2 YNFKEQ, per germline. CDR3 nucleotides: TGTGCCAGCAGCCAGGGACAGGGGTCCACTCCGAGGATGTTCTTC. It encodes CASSQGQGSTPRMFF.

The chain uses TRBV7-9 and TRBJ1-1; D gene ambiguous. The CDR3 extends over 12 amino acids. Germline lookup yields CDR1 SEHNR and CDR2 FQNEAQ (reference sequence). Trimming took 5 bases from V and 8 from J, leaving 12 bases between them. CDR3 bases: TGTGCCAGCAGCACCTGGTCGAGAGAAGCTTTCTTT. This encodes CASSTWSREAFF.